What follows are 26 T cell receptor beta chains derived from one specimen sequenced in a study of PD-1 blockade in classical Hodgkin lymphoma. All patients relapsed after autologous stem cell transplantation, and brentuximab vedotin exposure varied. Measured with immunoSEQ multiplex PCR; TCRdb has only the in-frame clones, and not every one. The sample lists roughly 92,000 clones, approximately 92% occurring once. Sequences were derived from peripheral blood mononuclear cells (PBMCs), sampled at baseline. The receptor source for this set is a human donor with classical Hodgkin lymphoma.

This sequence joins TRBV5-1 and TRBJ2-2; 9 bases line up with TRBD1. The CDR3 is 15 residues long. CDR1 and CDR2 (germline): SGHRS, YFSETQ. J lost 5 bases, V lost 2 bases, and 4 bases had no gene match. CDR3 in amino acids: CASSFQDRGTGELFF. CDR3 in DNA: TGCGCCAGCAGCTTCCAGGACAGGGGAACCGGGGAGCTGTTTTTT.

The rearrangement joins TRBV14 to TRBJ2-3; D ambiguous. The CDR3 sequence is 14 residues long. The V and J ends lost 4 bases and 2 bases respectively, with 10 bases between them. Germline V gene data show CDR1 as SGHDN and CDR2 as FVKESK. CDR3 nucleotides: TGTGCCAGCAGCCTCAGGTTGTTCACAGATACGCAGTATTTT. Its protein product is CASSLRLFTDTQYF.

In nucleotides, the CDR3 is TGTGCCAGCAGTCAACCCGGGACTAGCGGCGAGCAGTACTTC. It is translated as CASSQPGTSGEQYF. This chain links TRBV6-5 with TRBJ2-7; 11 positions agree with TRBD2. Per germline, CDR1 MNHEY and CDR2 SVGAGI. V shed 5 bases, J shed 6 bases, and the junction held 6 bases outside the gene matches. CDR3 length equals 14 residues.

The chain joins TRBV27 to TRBJ2-2, with D tentatively TRBD2 (10 bases). Trimming took 5 bases from V and 6 from J, leaving 28 bases between them. The CDR3 has 19 residues. Germline CDR1 is MNHEY and CDR2 is SMNVEV (reference sequence). This CDR3 is CASSPGTGKSSGSAGELFF. CDR3 coding DNA: TGTGCCAGCAGTCCCGGGACAGGGAAGTCTAGCGGGAGTGCCGGGGAGCTGTTTTTT.

Only a few counts were recorded for this clone. The chain joins TRBV27 to TRBJ2-3; D is ambiguous. With 2 bases removed from V and 2 bases from J, the gap between germline ends came to 14 bases. The germline V gene has CDR1 MNHEY and CDR2 SMNVEV (reference sequence). This CDR3 has 16 residues. CDR3 amino acids: CASSLSVTTFTDTQYF. The CDR3 coding sequence is TGTGCCAGCAGTTTAAGCGTAACCACTTTCACAGATACGCAGTATTTT.

The CDR3 loop reads CASSFRQATQETQYF. As DNA, the CDR3 is TGTGCCAGCAGCTTCCGACAGGCTACCCAAGAGACCCAGTACTTC. This chain connects TRBV5-6 to TRBJ2-5, with D possibly being TRBD1 (6 bases). Germline CDR1 reads SGHDT; CDR2 reads YYEEEE. The CDR3 consists of 15 residues. Trimming removed 2 bases at V and 1 base at J, with 12 bases between.

The chain has TRBV10-3 and TRBJ2-6; unclear D gene. Germline V gene lookup returns CDR1 ENHRY and CDR2 SYGVKD. Between the trimmed V and J ends, which lost 7 bases and 0 bases, there was a span of 4 bases. The CDR3 is made up of 13 amino acids. CDR3 bases: TGTGCCATCAAGGCCTCTGGGGCCAACGTCCTGACTTTC. Its protein is CAIKASGANVLTF.

The chain joins TRBV19 to TRBJ1-2; no definite D call. V lost 3 bases and J lost 5, with 7 bases in between. The CDR3 consists of 12 residues. Germline-derived CDR1 and CDR2 are LNHDA and SQIVND (reference sequence). The CDR3 DNA is TGTGCCAGTAGTATTACCGGGTATGGCTACACCTTC. Translated, it gives CASSITGYGYTF.

J is TRBJ2-1 and V is TRBV28; the D is unclear. The germline V and J ends were trimmed by 4 bases and 2 bases, with 9 bases remaining between them. The CDR3 covers 14 residues. CDR1 and CDR2 (germline): MDHEN, SYDVKM. CDR3 DNA sequence: TGTGCCAGCAGTTCACTTTTCACCTACAATGAGCAGTTCTTC. The encoded protein is CASSSLFTYNEQFF. The whole variable domain, filled in from reference TRBV28 and TRBJ2-1, reads DVKVTQSSRYLVKRTGEKVFLECVQDMDHENMFWYRQDPGLGLRLIYFSYDVKMKEKGDIPEGYSVSREKKERFSLILESASTNQTSMYLCASSSLFTYNEQFFGPGTRLTVL.

This sequence joins TRBV28 and TRBJ2-7, with 11 bases fitting TRBD1. The V segment lost 5 bases and the J segment 6 bases; nucleotides outside the gene matches: 9. From germline, CDR1 is MDHEN and CDR2 SYDVKM. CDR3 length: 15 amino acids. The CDR3 protein is CASSPTTGTGGEQYF. DNA for the CDR3: TGTGCCAGCAGTCCAACGACCGGGACAGGGGGCGAGCAGTACTTC.

In the case of this clone: Other DNA sequences in the same sample also yield this CDR3. The V call is TRBV5-1, the J call TRBJ2-1; TRBD2 matches 7 bases. CDR3 length: 15 amino acids. Per germline, CDR1 SGHRS and CDR2 YFSETQ. V lost 0 bases and J lost 0; bases outside the gene matches: 0. CDR3 sequence: CASSLGGSSYNEQFF. In DNA, the CDR3 is TGCGCCAGCAGCTTGGGCGGGAGCTCCTACAATGAGCAGTTCTTC.

The chain couples TRBV18 to TRBJ2-1; D ambiguous. From germline, CDR1 is KGHSH and CDR2 LQKENI. V gave up 2 bases and J gave up 0 bases, with 14 bases separating them. The CDR3 extends over 17 amino acids. The CDR3, as DNA: TGTGCCAGCTCACCAATGCCCCAGACGAGCTCCTACAATGAGCAGTTCTTC. Amino acids: CASSPMPQTSSYNEQFF.

The chain uses TRBV2 and TRBJ2-2, with 9 bases that match TRBD1. The J segment lost 7 bases and the V segment lost 7 bases, leaving 7 bases of the junction unmatched. In germline, CDR1 is SNHLY, CDR2 FYNNEI. This CDR3 has 14 amino acids. The CDR3 region is CASNLDRGIGELFF. The CDR3 bases are TGTGCCAGCAATTTGGACAGGGGTATCGGGGAGCTGTTTTTT. Complete variable domain (other parts from reference TRBV2 and TRBJ2-2): EPEVTQTPSHQVTQMGQEVILRCVPISNHLYFYWYRQILGQKVEFLVSFYNNEISEKSEIFDDQFSVERPDGSNFTLKIRSTKLEDSAMYFCASNLDRGIGELFFGEGSRLTVL.

The rearrangement links TRBV27 to TRBJ2-7; 8 positions match TRBD2. The CDR3 has 15 amino acids. Trimming took 6 bases from V and 2 from J; bases not matched to a gene: 9. Germline-derived CDR1 and CDR2 are MNHEY and SMNVEV (reference sequence). The CDR3 loop reads CASSQTGGWAYEQYF. CDR3 DNA sequence: TGTGCCAGCAGCCAAACGGGGGGGTGGGCCTACGAGCAGTACTTC.

This chain links TRBV4-2 with TRBJ1-3; a weak D match, TRBD1 (5 bases). The CDR3 contains 14 residues. Germline assignment: CDR1 LGHNA and CDR2 YNFKEQ. Trimming pared 3 bases from V and 1 base from J, leaving 7 bases between. CDR3 residues: CASSQTDSGNTIYF. CDR3 nucleotides: TGTGCCAGCAGCCAGACAGATTCTGGAAACACCATATATTTT.

This chain connects TRBV6-1 to TRBJ1-1; D uncertain. The V end lost 10 bases, the J end lost 1 base, and 13 bases lay between the germline ends. CDR1 and CDR2 (germline): MNHNS, SASEGT. CDR3 length: 13 amino acids. This CDR3 is CAIPPRGNTEAFF. CDR3 DNA sequence: TGTGCCATCCCCCCGCGAGGGAACACTGAAGCTTTCTTT.

The V and J genes are TRBV30 and TRBJ2-5, with D maybe TRBD2 (5 bases). CDR3 size: 15 residues. The V end lost 4 bases, the J end lost 1 base, and 16 bases lay between the germline ends. The germline gives CDR1 GTSNPN, CDR2 SVGIG (reference sequence). In DNA, the CDR3 is TGTGCCTGGAATCCGGGGTGGGGAAGCCAAGAGACCCAGTACTTC. It specifies CAWNPGWGSQETQYF.

This clone was detected once. V is TRBV28 and J is TRBJ1-5; TRBD1 matches at 10 bases. V lost 6 bases, J lost 4 bases, and 9 bases stayed unmatched. CDR3 length: 16 amino acids. CDR1 MDHEN and CDR2 SYDVKM come from the germline V gene. The CDR3 spells CASSRSGTGANQPQHF. CDR3 DNA: TGTGCCAGCAGCAGATCCGGGACAGGGGCTAATCAGCCCCAGCATTTT.

This clone turned up a few times. V is TRBV2 and J is TRBJ1-1; perhaps TRBD1 as D (5 bases). V was pared by 8 bases and J by 5 bases, with 9 bases between. The CDR3 spans 11 residues. Germline V CDR1 and CDR2: SNHLY, FYNNEI. CDR3 in amino acids: CASWWGTEAFF. The CDR3 region has the DNA TGTGCCAGCTGGTGGGGGACTGAAGCTTTCTTT.

The chain is built from TRBV7-8 and TRBJ2-7; no clear D gene. This CDR3 contains 16 residues. Germline V gives CDR1 SGHVS, CDR2 FQNEAQ. Trimming took off 1 base at V and 2 bases at J, with 15 bases between the two ends. CDR3 in DNA: TGTGCCAGCAGCTTAGTCCGAGGAAGTGGGACCTACGAGCAGTACTTC. Its translation is CASSLVRGSGTYEQYF. The full variable domain, in which reference TRBV7-8 and TRBJ2-7 provide the parts outside the CDR3, is GAGVSQSPRYKVAKRGQDVALRCDPISGHVSLFWYQQALGQGPEFLTYFQNEAQLDKSGLPSDRFFAERPEGSVSTLKIQRTQQEDSAVYLCASSLVRGSGTYEQYFGPGTRLTVT.

This clone appeared once. The V and J genes are TRBV19 and TRBJ2-7, with TRBD2 as a possible D gene (6 bases). Trimming left V 5 bases short and J 4 bases short, with 9 bases between. The CDR3 spans 12 residues. Germline CDR1 and CDR2: LNHDA and SQIVND (reference sequence). In DNA, the CDR3 is TGTGCCAGTAGTTTTCGGGAGTACGAGCAGTACTTC. The encoded protein is CASSFREYEQYF.

The chain couples TRBV29-1 to TRBJ2-1; 7 bases are a match to TRBD1. Germline CDR1 and CDR2: SQVTM and ANQGSEA. V trimming: 7 bases; J trimming: 7 bases; junction bases outside the gene matches: 7. This CDR3 contains 12 residues. DNA of the CDR3: TGCAGCGCCGAGGGGGCAAGTAATGAGCAGTTCTTC. Its translation: CSAEGASNEQFF.

This clone was detected once. The V gene is TRBV10-3, the J gene TRBJ2-1; TRBD2 might be the D (6 bases). With 11 bases removed from V and 12 bases from J, the gap between germline ends came to 20 bases. CDR1 is ENHRY and CDR2 is SYGVKD in the germline V gene. The CDR3 contains 12 residues. The CDR3 reads CAVGSGEGWQFF. CDR3 in DNA: TGTGCCGTCGGGTCGGGGGAAGGATGGCAGTTCTTC.

The genes are TRBV5-1 and TRBJ1-4, with no clear D. The germline V and J ends were trimmed by 0 bases and 0 bases, with 3 bases remaining between them. The CDR3 loop spans 14 amino acids. Germline V gene sequence: CDR1 SGHRS, CDR2 YFSETQ. The CDR3 region has the DNA TGCGCCAGCAGCTTGGCTCCAACTAATGAAAAACTGTTTTTT. Protein product: CASSLAPTNEKLFF.

This rearrangement joins TRBV28 to TRBJ2-5, with D uncertain. Germline CDR1 reads MDHEN; CDR2 reads SYDVKM. The CDR3 loop spans 14 amino acids. V lost 5 bases to trimming and J lost 2 bases, with 12 bases between them. The DNA of the CDR3 is TGTGCCAGCAGTACGGGTGGAAGTCAAGAGACCCAGTACTTC. As protein: CASSTGGSQETQYF.

J is TRBJ1-2 and V is TRBV18, with D unclear. CDR1 and CDR2 (germline): KGHSH, LQKENI. Trimming shortened V by 8 bases and J by 3 bases, and 16 bases separated the two germline ends. The CDR3 is 14 amino acids. As DNA, the CDR3 is TGTGCCAGCACGCCGACCTACGCAGACTATGGCTACACCTTC. It translates to CASTPTYADYGYTF. Drawing the rest from reference TRBV18 and TRBJ1-2, the complete variable domain is NAGVMQNPRHLVRRRGQEARLRCSPMKGHSHVYWYRQLPEEGLKFMVYLQKENIIDESGMPKERFSAEFPKEGPSILRIQQVVRGDSAAYFCASTPTYADYGYTFGSGTRLTVV.